The rows below give T cell receptor beta chains drawn from one sample of a study of a mutant IDH1 vaccine in newly diagnosed glioma. Profiled with immunoSEQ multiplex PCR; TCRdb holds only in-frame clones, not every one. The repertoire consists of about 36,000 clones, with 80% occurring once and the leading ten covering less than 15%. These receptors' targets are unknown. The material was peripheral blood mononuclear cells (PBMCs), obtained from a glioma patient whose treatment included an IDH1 peptide vaccine. These receptors were collected from a woman in her 30s with glioma. Some clones in this sample may be carry-over from other donors' samples. CDR3s include the opening cysteine and the closing phenylalanine or tryptophan. D genes are given only for firm matches. The listing skips clone size in some rows; elsewhere it reads once, few, many or a size class.

CDR3: CASLIRGQINEKLFF; DNA: TGTGCCAGCTTAATACGGGGACAGATTAATGAAAAACTGTTTTTT; size: -; V: TRBV2; D: TRBD1; J: TRBJ1-4
CDR3: CSVATTGYNEQFF; DNA: TGCAGCGTTGCGACAACAGGGTACAATGAGCAGTTCTTC; size: -; V: TRBV29-1; D: -; J: TRBJ2-1
CDR3: CASSHSSRWGTGELFF; DNA: TGTGCCAGCAGCCATTCGTCCCGTTGGGGAACCGGGGAGCTGTTTTTT; size: -; V: TRBV13; D: -; J: TRBJ2-2
CDR3: CASSTGQGAAEAFF; DNA: TGTGCCAGCAGTACAGGGCAGGGGGCTGCTGAAGCTTTCTTT; size: -; V: TRBV6-6; D: TRBD1; J: TRBJ1-1
CDR3: CASLPGQGRSNYGYTF; DNA: TGTGCCAGCCTACCGGGACAGGGGAGGAGTAACTATGGCTACACCTTC; size: -; V: TRBV2; D: TRBD1; J: TRBJ1-2
CDR3: CASSLGTYAALQETQYF; DNA: TGCGCCAGCAGCTTGGGTACTTACGCGGCCCTCCAAGAGACCCAGTACTTC; size: -; V: TRBV5-1; D: -; J: TRBJ2-5
CDR3: CATGLGNEQFF; DNA: TGTGCCACCGGACTTGGGAATGAGCAGTTCTTC; size: -; V: TRBV10-3; D: -; J: TRBJ2-1
CDR3: CASSLGEGVNGQETQYF; DNA: TGTGCCAGCAGCTTAGGGGAGGGTGTGAACGGTCAAGAGACCCAGTACTTC; size: -; V: TRBV11-2; D: TRBD2; J: TRBJ2-5
CDR3: CASSLFDTIYF; DNA: TGTGCCAGCAGCTTGTTTGACACCATATATTTT; size: -; V: TRBV5-6; D: -; J: TRBJ1-3
CDR3: CASSLGQGTYEQYF; DNA: TGTGCCAGCAGCCTCGGGCAGGGGACCTACGAGCAGTACTTC; size: -; V: TRBV7-9; D: -; J: TRBJ2-7
CDR3: CASSPVARDYGYTF; DNA: TGTGCCAGCAGCCCGGTGGCTAGGGACTATGGCTACACCTTC; size: once; V: TRBV5-4; D: -; J: TRBJ1-2
CDR3: CASSSADGELFF; DNA: TGTGCCAGCAGTTCGGCGGACGGGGAGCTGTTTTTT; size: -; V: TRBV6-6; D: -; J: TRBJ2-2
CDR3: CASSGTAWETQYF; DNA: TGTGCCAGCAGCGGGACGGCTTGGGAGACCCAGTACTTC; size: -; V: TRBV6-1; D: -; J: TRBJ2-5
CDR3: CASRYREYQETQYF; DNA: TGTGCCAGCAGATACAGGGAGTACCAAGAGACCCAGTACTTC; size: -; V: TRBV27; D: -; J: TRBJ2-5
CDR3: CASSLAQGAIEKTQYF; DNA: TGTGCCAGCAGCTTAGCGCAGGGGGCAATCGAGAAGACCCAGTACTTC; size: -; V: TRBV13; D: TRBD1; J: TRBJ2-5
CDR3: CASSETAGGFGTEAFF; DNA: TGTGCCAGCAGTGAAACCGCCGGAGGATTCGGGACTGAAGCTTTCTTT; size: -; V: TRBV2; D: -; J: TRBJ1-1
CDR3: CSVERGAGTDTQYF; DNA: TGCAGCGTTGAACGGGGGGCTGGGACAGATACGCAGTATTTT; size: once; V: TRBV29-1; D: -; J: TRBJ2-3
CDR3: CASSTSGRADEQYF; DNA: TGTGCCAGCAGCACTAGCGGGAGGGCGGACGAGCAGTACTTC; size: -; V: TRBV7-6; D: TRBD2; J: TRBJ2-7
CDR3: CASSVGATNEKLFF; DNA: TGTGCCAGCAGCGTTGGGGCAACTAATGAAAAACTGTTTTTT; size: -; V: TRBV9; D: -; J: TRBJ1-4
CDR3: CASSQEAGAGYGYTF; DNA: TGCGCCAGCAGCCAAGAGGCCGGGGCCGGCTATGGCTACACCTTC; size: -; V: TRBV4-1; D: -; J: TRBJ1-2
CDR3: CASSVGGQGAQSYEQYF; DNA: TGTGCCAGCAGCGTAGGAGGACAGGGGGCGCAAAGCTACGAGCAGTACTTC; size: -; V: TRBV9; D: TRBD1; J: TRBJ2-7
CDR3: CASSLVAGTYEQYF; DNA: TGCGCCAGCAGCTTGGTGGCAGGGACGTACGAGCAGTACTTC; size: -; V: TRBV5-1; D: -; J: TRBJ2-7
CDR3: CASSMEGQGLNQPQHF; DNA: TGTGCCAGTAGTATGGAAGGACAGGGCCTCAATCAGCCCCAGCATTTT; size: -; V: TRBV19; D: TRBD1; J: TRBJ1-5